This T cell receptor (beta chain) originates from a study of CD8+CD57+ T cells in acquired aplastic anemia. Whole-study context: An average of 3.2 ug of DNA was obtained from sorted CD4+ and CD8+ cells.

Regarding this clonotype: Its cognate antigen is unknown.

The V and J ends lost 4 bases and 4 bases, in that order; junction bases with no gene match: 6. The CDR3 extends over 14 amino acids. CDR1 is MGHDK and CDR2 is SYGVNS in the germline V gene. Genomic DNA was employed as the template in profiling TCR beta VDJ and CDR3. TCRdb itself ran the reads through MiXCR, one entry per CDR3 protein. The sample has tens of thousands of distinct CDR3 sequences; about three quarters are singletons. The study's findings and limits: Patients did not significantly differ from controls in CD8+ Simpson's diversity. Patients and controls shared 25 to 35 CD8+ CDR3 sequences, highly expressed in patients.

Whoever was chosen for sequencing had shown CD8+CD57+ cell expansion by flow cytometry. Patients were therapy-naive when their blood was sampled. The source is a human donor with aplastic anemia. The sequenced sample was sorted CD4+, CD8+, or CD8+CD57+ T cells (not recorded which) from PBMCs. The chain combines TRBV25-1 with TRBJ1-1, with 7 bases lining up with TRBD1. CDR3 protein: CASSASTGLTEAFF. In nucleotides, the CDR3 is TGTGCCAGCAGTGCCTCGACAGGGCTCACTGAAGCTTTCTTT.